The sequence of this T cell receptor beta chain was determined in a study of response to subunit inactivated influenza vaccine. Using its own MiXCR run on the RT-PCR reads, TCRdb lists one record per CDR3 protein. Counted here are 290,000 or so distinct CDR3 sequences, about 20% occurring once; the ten biggest clones make up about a tenth. This CDR3 has 13 residues. Germline CDR1 is LNHNV and CDR2 is YYDKDF (reference sequence). Trimming cost V 3 bases and J 5 bases, with 10 bases left between them. Sequences were derived from PBMCs from blood, sampled less than 22 months after vaccination. This clonotype originated in a man aged 50 to 75 who received an inactivated influenza vaccine. This rearrangement joins TRBV15 to TRBJ1-1, with D maybe TRBD1 (5 bases). This CDR3 is CATSRSRVTEAFF. Here the CDR3 DNA reads TGTGCCACCAGCAGGAGCAGGGTTACTGAAGCTTTCTTT.